This T cell receptor (beta chain) stems from a study of cytomegalovirus exposure and HLA in healthy donors. The PCR had 60 Vbeta and 13 Jbeta primers. The protocol was immunoSEQ multiplex PCR, while the TCRdb copy is restricted to in-frame clones and leaves out a portion. The sample contains roughly 140,000 clones, roughly 80% of which appear only once. Points from the study as a whole: One variant, a missense change in DCLRE1C, was linked in a later analysis to TCR beta V- and J-gene trimming.

In germline, CDR1 is MNHNY, CDR2 SVGAGI (reference sequence). V trimming: 3 bases; J trimming: 8 bases; junction bases outside the gene matches: 3. CDR3 length equals 14 residues. Note on this clone: Its antigen is not identified.

This TCR derives from a human donor in good health. The sequenced material came from PBMCs. V and J are TRBV6-6 and TRBJ2-1, with 11 positions matching TRBD2. As DNA, the CDR3 is TGTGCCAGCAGTTATAGCGGGGGGGCATATGAGCAGTTCTTC. Its translation is CASSYSGGAYEQFF.